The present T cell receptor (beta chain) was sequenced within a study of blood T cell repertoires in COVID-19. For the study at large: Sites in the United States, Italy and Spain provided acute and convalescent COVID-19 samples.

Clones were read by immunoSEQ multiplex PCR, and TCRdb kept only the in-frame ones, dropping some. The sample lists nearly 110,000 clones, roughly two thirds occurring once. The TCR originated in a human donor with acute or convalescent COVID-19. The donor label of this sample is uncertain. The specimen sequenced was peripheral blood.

DNA for the CDR3: TGTGCCAGCAGCCAATGGGGCATGAACACCGGGGAGCTGTTTTTT. Protein sequence: CASSQWGMNTGELFF. This chain uses TRBV3-1 (or the pseudogene TRBV3-2) with TRBJ2-2; D might be TRBD1 (5 bases). V was shortened by 2 bases and J by 1 base, with 8 bases between the two germline ends. Germline CDR1 LGHDT, CDR2 YNNKEL (reference sequence). The CDR3 sequence is 15 residues long.